This T cell receptor beta chain was sequenced in a study of shared clonotypes between healthy human individuals. About the research overall: The cohort had two women and three men, ages 18 to 49. Study-level results: Sampling covered blood only; tissue repertoires likely differ. The study generally estimated greater richness for naive than memory subsets. Sequencing of the sorted subsets was shown by rarefaction to be incomplete despite large depth.

Cells designated naive CD8 were CD45RO-negative and were positively selected for CCR7, with terminally differentiated effector memory CD45RA+ cells excluded. The CDR3 sequence is 12 residues long. The V gene's germline CDR1 is SNHLY and CDR2 FYNNEI. The V gene lost 7 bases and the J gene lost 2 bases, with 7 bases spanning the gap. Only in-frame clones appear in the TCRdb table, and some are missing; sequencing was by immunoSEQ multiplex PCR. Seen here are about 1,800,000 clones, about 95% observed once, and the top ten hold around 1%. Concerning this clone: What it binds is not known.

Sequencing used naive CD8+ T cells sorted from blood. The V gene is TRBV2, the J gene TRBJ2-3; D uncertain. This sequence was found in a man between 18 and 29 years old in good health. The CDR3 DNA sequence: TGTGCCAGCATAGCCTACACAGATACGCAGTATTTT. Its translation: CASIAYTDTQYF.